The rows below give T cell receptor beta chains drawn from one sample of a study of shared clonotypes between healthy human individuals. Profiling relied on immunoSEQ multiplex PCR, and the TCRdb table lists in-frame clones only, not all of them. Among hundreds of thousands of clones listed, roughly 70% were seen once. The specimen sequenced was memory CD4+ T cells sorted from blood. The receptor source for this set is a woman aged 25-40 years in good health. The CDR3 runs from the conserved cysteine through the conserved F or W. The D gene is left open where the match is weak. Clone size is not always given. Where it is, it says once, few, many or a class for expanded clones.

CDR3 DNA: TGTGCCAGTAGTATTCGGGCGGGAGTAACAGATACGCAGTATTTT
CDR3 protein: CASSIRAGVTDTQYF
clone size: NA
D gene: TRBD2
J gene: TRBJ2-3
V gene: TRBV19

CDR3 DNA: TGTGCCAGCAGCTTAGATCTAGCGGGAGTGGTGTTCTTC
CDR3 protein: CASSLDLAGVVFF
clone size: many
D gene: TRBD2
J gene: TRBJ2-1
V gene: TRBV11-2

CDR3 DNA: TGTGCCAGCAGCTTACAACAGGCCGAGAGGACCCAGTACTTC
CDR3 protein: CASSLQQAERTQYF
clone size: few
D gene: NA
J gene: TRBJ2-5
V gene: TRBV5-4

CDR3 DNA: TGTGCCAGCAGTAGAGCCGGGACACCGAACACTGAAGCTTTCTTT
CDR3 protein: CASSRAGTPNTEAFF
clone size: NA
D gene: NA
J gene: TRBJ1-1
V gene: TRBV28

CDR3 DNA: TGTGCCAGCAGCGGACTAGCGGGAGCTTCTGGGGCCAACGTCCTGACTTTC
CDR3 protein: CASSGLAGASGANVLTF
clone size: NA
D gene: TRBD2
J gene: TRBJ2-6
V gene: TRBV2

CDR3 DNA: TGTGCCAGCAGCTTTCTGGCGGGAGGATCGTACTTC
CDR3 protein: CASSFLAGGSYF
clone size: NA
D gene: TRBD2
J gene: TRBJ2-5
V gene: TRBV5-6

CDR3 DNA: TGTGCCAGCAGTCGGGCAGTTAACACTGAAGCTTTCTTT
CDR3 protein: CASSRAVNTEAFF
clone size: NA
D gene: NA
J gene: TRBJ1-1
V gene: TRBV6-1

CDR3 DNA: TGTGCCAGCAGTTACAAGTGGGCTACCTACAATGAGCAGTTCTTC
CDR3 protein: CASSYKWATYNEQFF
clone size: NA
D gene: NA
J gene: TRBJ2-1
V gene: TRBV6-5

CDR3 DNA: TGCGCCAGCAGCTTAACGGGACAGGATTACAATGAGCAGTTCTTC
CDR3 protein: CASSLTGQDYNEQFF
clone size: NA
D gene: TRBD1
J gene: TRBJ2-1
V gene: TRBV5-1

CDR3 DNA: TGTGCCAGCAGCCAAGATACAGGACGTCTAAGGAACTATGGCTACACCTTC
CDR3 protein: CASSQDTGRLRNYGYTF
clone size: NA
D gene: NA
J gene: TRBJ1-2
V gene: TRBV14

CDR3 DNA: TGTGCCAGCAGCCCGGTCACCGGTCAGCCCCAGCATTTT
CDR3 protein: CASSPVTGQPQHF
clone size: NA
D gene: NA
J gene: TRBJ1-5
V gene: TRBV11-2

CDR3 DNA: TGCGCCAGCAGCTTGGGAGAGGCCTACGAGCAGTACTTC
CDR3 protein: CASSLGEAYEQYF
clone size: NA
D gene: NA
J gene: TRBJ2-7
V gene: TRBV5-1

CDR3 DNA: TGTGCCAGCAGCTTCATGGGGGGAGCTAACGAGCAGTACTTC
CDR3 protein: CASSFMGGANEQYF
clone size: NA
D gene: NA
J gene: TRBJ2-7
V gene: TRBV7-3

CDR3 DNA: TGTGCCAGCAGCCCCGCCGGGCAAGACTATGGCTACACCTTC
CDR3 protein: CASSPAGQDYGYTF
clone size: NA
D gene: NA
J gene: TRBJ1-2
V gene: TRBV11-2

CDR3 DNA: TGTGCCAGCAGTACGACTCAGGGTTATGGCTACACCTTC
CDR3 protein: CASSTTQGYGYTF
clone size: once
D gene: NA
J gene: TRBJ1-2
V gene: TRBV28

CDR3 DNA: TGTGCCAGCAGTTACGCTAGCACAGATACGCAGTATTTT
CDR3 protein: CASSYASTDTQYF
clone size: NA
D gene: NA
J gene: TRBJ2-3
V gene: TRBV25-1

CDR3 DNA: TGTGCCAGCAGCCCCACACGGCTGGGCACTGAAGCTTTCTTT
CDR3 protein: CASSPTRLGTEAFF
clone size: NA
D gene: NA
J gene: TRBJ1-1
V gene: TRBV6-6

CDR3 DNA: TGTGCCAGCACCCTCGGGGGGAGGGCGGTCAGTGAGCAGTTCTTC
CDR3 protein: CASTLGGRAVSEQFF
clone size: few
D gene: TRBD2
J gene: TRBJ2-1
V gene: TRBV5-4

CDR3 DNA: TGTGCCAGCGCTCATTCCGTGTCCTCCGACTCCACAGATACGCAGTATTTT
CDR3 protein: CASAHSVSSDSTDTQYF
clone size: NA
D gene: NA
J gene: TRBJ2-3
V gene: TRBV25-1

CDR3 DNA: TGTGCCAGCAGTTCCCTTGCGAAGGGGGACGGCTATGGCTACACCTTC
CDR3 protein: CASSSLAKGDGYGYTF
clone size: few
D gene: NA
J gene: TRBJ1-2
V gene: TRBV27

CDR3 DNA: TGTGCCTGCCCGGTGGGGGAAAAACTGTTTTTT
CDR3 protein: CACPVGEKLFF
clone size: NA
D gene: NA
J gene: TRBJ1-4
V gene: TRBV30

CDR3 DNA: TGTGCCAGCACACGGACGGGGGGCAGCAATCAGCCCCAGCATTTT
CDR3 protein: CASTRTGGSNQPQHF
clone size: NA
D gene: NA
J gene: TRBJ1-5
V gene: TRBV2

CDR3 DNA: TGTGCCAGCAGTGATAGCAGGACAGATACGCAGTATTTT
CDR3 protein: CASSDSRTDTQYF
clone size: NA
D gene: NA
J gene: TRBJ2-3
V gene: TRBV6-1

CDR3 DNA: TGTGCCAGCAGGAGACAGGGGATCCAAGAGACCCAGTACTTC
CDR3 protein: CASRRQGIQETQYF
clone size: NA
D gene: TRBD1
J gene: TRBJ2-5
V gene: TRBV2

CDR3 DNA: TGTGCCAGCACATCCGCTTATAGCAATCAGCCCCAGCATTTT
CDR3 protein: CASTSAYSNQPQHF
clone size: NA
D gene: NA
J gene: TRBJ1-5
V gene: TRBV28

CDR3 DNA: TGTGCCAGCAGTTTTCATCTAATGAAAGAACTGTTTTTT
CDR3 protein: CASSFHLMKELFF
clone size: NA
D gene: NA
J gene: TRBJ1-4
V gene: TRBV28

CDR3 DNA: TGTGCCAGCAGTTTGCAGGGGGTAGAGGCCTACGAGCAGTACTTC
CDR3 protein: CASSLQGVEAYEQYF
clone size: NA
D gene: TRBD1
J gene: TRBJ2-7
V gene: TRBV27

CDR3 DNA: TGTGCCAGCAGTTTTGTGGGGACAGGGTACACCGGGGAGCTGTTTTTT
CDR3 protein: CASSFVGTGYTGELFF
clone size: NA
D gene: TRBD1
J gene: TRBJ2-2
V gene: TRBV28

CDR3 DNA: TGCGCCAGCAGCTTAACTAGCGGAAACTTCAACAATGAGCAGTTCTTC
CDR3 protein: CASSLTSGNFNNEQFF
clone size: NA
D gene: TRBD2
J gene: TRBJ2-1
V gene: TRBV5-1

CDR3 DNA: TGCTGCTCATCAGGGGCCAACACCGGGGAGCTGTTTTTT
CDR3 protein: CCSSGANTGELFF
clone size: few
D gene: NA
J gene: TRBJ2-2
V gene: TRBV29-1

CDR3 DNA: TGTGCCAGCAGCTTGGATCTTTTCTCATACGAGCAGTACTTC
CDR3 protein: CASSLDLFSYEQYF
clone size: NA
D gene: NA
J gene: TRBJ2-7
V gene: TRBV5-5

CDR3 DNA: TGCAGCGTAAGCCTGAGCGGGAGCTGGGGCCACAATGAGCAGTTCTTC
CDR3 protein: CSVSLSGSWGHNEQFF
clone size: NA
D gene: TRBD2
J gene: TRBJ2-1
V gene: TRBV29-1

CDR3 DNA: TGCGCCAGCAGCGTCGGACAGCTGCGGGAGCAGTACTTC
CDR3 protein: CASSVGQLREQYF
clone size: NA
D gene: NA
J gene: TRBJ2-7
V gene: TRBV4-1

CDR3 DNA: TGTGCCATCAAGAAACAGGGGGGTGTTGACACTGAAGCTTTCTTT
CDR3 protein: CAIKKQGGVDTEAFF
clone size: few
D gene: TRBD1
J gene: TRBJ1-1
V gene: TRBV10-3

CDR3 DNA: TGTGCCAGCAGCCCCCGGGACAGGGATGGAAACACCATATATTTT
CDR3 protein: CASSPRDRDGNTIYF
clone size: NA
D gene: TRBD1
J gene: TRBJ1-3
V gene: TRBV9

CDR3 DNA: TGTGCCAGCTCACCAGGGGAAAACAGGGGTACTGAAGCTTTCTTT
CDR3 protein: CASSPGENRGTEAFF
clone size: NA
D gene: TRBD1
J gene: TRBJ1-1
V gene: TRBV18

CDR3 DNA: TGTGCCAGCAGCTTGAGGGACAGCTCCTACAATGAGCAGTTCTTC
CDR3 protein: CASSLRDSSYNEQFF
clone size: NA
D gene: TRBD1
J gene: TRBJ2-1
V gene: TRBV7-3

CDR3 DNA: TGTGCCAGCAGCGGGCGACTAGCGGGACCCAAAAACACCGGGGAGCTGTTTTTT
CDR3 protein: CASSGRLAGPKNTGELFF
clone size: NA
D gene: TRBD2
J gene: TRBJ2-2
V gene: TRBV11-2

CDR3 DNA: TGTGCCAGCAGCTTAGCCGGGGCGGAGTTGGGTACGCAGTATTTT
CDR3 protein: CASSLAGAELGTQYF
clone size: NA
D gene: NA
J gene: TRBJ2-3
V gene: TRBV7-2

CDR3 DNA: TGTGCCAGCAGCCCTCTCCGGGACAGGGGACGGATGAACACTGAAGCTTTCTTT
CDR3 protein: CASSPLRDRGRMNTEAFF
clone size: NA
D gene: TRBD1
J gene: TRBJ1-1
V gene: TRBV28

CDR3 DNA: TGCGCCAGCAGCCCGGGACAGGGGGCGATTAATACGCAGTATTTT
CDR3 protein: CASSPGQGAINTQYF
clone size: NA
D gene: TRBD1
J gene: TRBJ2-3
V gene: TRBV5-1

CDR3 DNA: TGCAGCGTTAGCGGGACGGGAGGCGAGCAGTACTTC
CDR3 protein: CSVSGTGGEQYF
clone size: NA
D gene: TRBD2
J gene: TRBJ2-7
V gene: TRBV29-1

CDR3 DNA: TGTGCCAGTCACAGGGGCGCGGGAACCGGGGAGCTGTTTTTT
CDR3 protein: CASHRGAGTGELFF
clone size: NA
D gene: NA
J gene: TRBJ2-2
V gene: TRBV7-9

CDR3 DNA: TGTGCCAGTAGTATAGCACCCGCTTGGGTGTTCTTC
CDR3 protein: CASSIAPAWVFF
clone size: NA
D gene: NA
J gene: TRBJ2-1
V gene: TRBV19

CDR3 DNA: TGTGCCAGCAGTGCTAAAAGTGACAGGGGGAACACCGGGGAGCTGTTTTTT
CDR3 protein: CASSAKSDRGNTGELFF
clone size: NA
D gene: TRBD1
J gene: TRBJ2-2
V gene: TRBV27

CDR3 DNA: TGCGCCAGCAGCTTGTCGTGGGACCTCGAGCAGTACTTC
CDR3 protein: CASSLSWDLEQYF
clone size: NA
D gene: NA
J gene: TRBJ2-7
V gene: TRBV5-1

CDR3 DNA: TGTGCCAGCTTACACGAAGGCCTCAGACAGTCGGGTCGAGATACGCAGTATTTT
CDR3 protein: CASLHEGLRQSGRDTQYF
clone size: NA
D gene: NA
J gene: TRBJ2-3
V gene: TRBV2

CDR3 DNA: TGTGCCAGCAGTTTAGTGACGACAGGGACCGGGGAGCTGTTTTTT
CDR3 protein: CASSLVTTGTGELFF
clone size: NA
D gene: TRBD1
J gene: TRBJ2-2
V gene: TRBV28

CDR3 DNA: TGTGCAAGGCCAGCGTGCCCGGCCGAAGCTTTCTTT
CDR3 protein: CARPACPAEAFF
clone size: NA
D gene: NA
J gene: TRBJ1-1
V gene: TRBV12-2

CDR3 DNA: TGTGCCAGCAGCCAACAGGGACTAGCGGGAGAGACCCAGTACTTC
CDR3 protein: CASSQQGLAGETQYF
clone size: NA
D gene: TRBD2
J gene: TRBJ2-5
V gene: TRBV7-2

CDR3 DNA: TGTGCCAGTAGTGGTACGGGGGGGGAGACCCAGTACTTC
CDR3 protein: CASSGTGGETQYF
clone size: NA
D gene: TRBD2
J gene: TRBJ2-5
V gene: TRBV19

CDR3 DNA: TGTGCCAGCAGTGAATTCGGCGCGGGGGTGGGCGAGCAGTACTTC
CDR3 protein: CASSEFGAGVGEQYF
clone size: NA
D gene: TRBD2
J gene: TRBJ2-7
V gene: TRBV6-1

CDR3 DNA: TGCGCCAGCAGCTCAGGGGGTTACACAGATACGCAGTATTTT
CDR3 protein: CASSSGGYTDTQYF
clone size: once
D gene: TRBD1
J gene: TRBJ2-3
V gene: TRBV5-1